These 28 T cell receptor beta chains were all obtained from the same sample, sequenced in a study of blood T cells in healthy people across ages. A second PCR, run for about 7 to 12 cycles, used a sample-barcoded 5' primer plus a J-beta primer mix. TCRdb re-analysed the 5' RACE reads in MiXCR, keeping a single row per CDR3 protein. Seen here are about 970,000 distinct CDR3 sequences, roughly half observed once, and the top ten hold roughly 23%. The sample taken for sequencing was blood. Every receptor here comes from an older woman in good health.

This chain uses TRBV20-1 with TRBJ2-5; a weak D match, TRBD2 (5 bases). The CDR3 contains 14 residues. CDR1 is DFQATT and CDR2 is SNEGSKA in the germline V gene (reference sequence). The germline V and J ends were trimmed by 5 bases and 13 bases, with 26 bases remaining between them. CDR3 sequence: CSAPRLSLGIERYF. CDR3 sequence (DNA): TGCAGTGCTCCAAGACTTAGCCTCGGGATTGAGCGGTACTTC.

V usage is TRBV11-1 and J usage is TRBJ2-1, with TRBD2 as a possible D gene (6 bases). Germline CDR1 and CDR2: SGHAT and FQDESV (reference sequence). This CDR3 contains 15 residues. Trimming took off 5 bases at V and 3 bases at J, with 14 bases between the two ends. The CDR3 is CASSPNSGNYNEQFF. CDR3 DNA: TGTGCCAGCAGCCCCAATAGCGGTAACTACAATGAGCAGTTCTTC.

The chain is built from TRBV12-3 or TRBV12-4 and TRBJ1-5, with 7 positions matching TRBD1. This CDR3 is built from 15 residues. V was clipped by 2 bases and J by 4 bases; unmatched bases: 5. This CDR3 is CASSLQGQFNQPQHF. The CDR3 nucleotides are TGTGCCAGCAGTTTACAGGGACAGTTTAATCAGCCCCAGCATTTT.

The chain uses TRBV24-1 and TRBJ2-7; no clear D. With 0 bases removed from V and 12 bases from J, the gap between germline ends came to 11 bases. This CDR3 contains 12 residues. Germline V gene data show CDR1 as KGHDR and CDR2 as SFDVKD. The chain's CDR3 is CATSDLQLHRYF. CDR3 nucleotides: TGTGCCACCAGTGATTTGCAACTCCATCGGTACTTC.

The chain links TRBV12-3 or TRBV12-4 to TRBJ2-3; 7 bases are a match to TRBD2. Trimming removed 6 bases from V and 6 bases from J; junction bases left unmatched: 15. The length of the CDR3 is 16 residues. CDR3 DNA sequence: TGTGCCAGCAGCCGTGGCGGACTAGGGGTGCTGGATACGCAGTATTTT. Encoded protein: CASSRGGLGVLDTQYF.

Comments on this clonotype: Germline and junction disagree at one end, which may indicate a read error. V is TRBV28 and J is TRBJ2-6; D might be TRBD1 (5 bases). The CDR3 runs 19 residues. The germline V gene encodes CDR1 MDHEN and CDR2 SYDVKM. The CDR3 here is CASSLYQGRARSGANVLTF. DNA of the CDR3: TGTGCCAGCAGTTTATACCAGGGAAGGGCGCGATCTGGGGCTAACGTCCTGACTTTC.

The V call is TRBV7-9, the J call TRBJ1-1, with D possibly matching TRBD1 (6 bases). The CDR3 loop spans 15 amino acids. The germline gives CDR1 SEHNR, CDR2 FQNEAQ (reference sequence). The V gene lost 5 bases and the J gene lost 1 base, with 14 bases spanning the gap. The CDR3 loop is CASSTTRQANTEAFF. CDR3 sequence (DNA): TGTGCCAGCAGCACCACTCGACAGGCGAACACTGAAGCTTTCTTT. The full variable domain, completed using reference TRBV7-9 and TRBJ1-1, is DTGVSQNPRHKITKRGQNVTFRCDPISEHNRLYWYRQTLGQGPEFLTYFQNEAQLEKSRLLSDRFSAERPKGSFSTLEIQRTEQGDSAMYLCASSTTRQANTEAFFGQGTRLTVV.

V is TRBV6-5 and J is TRBJ2-7; a possible D gene is TRBD1 (5 bases). V dropped 2 bases and J dropped 2 bases, with 10 bases sitting between them. The CDR3 totals 14 residues. In germline, CDR1 is MNHEY, CDR2 SVGAGI. CDR3 region: CASSYRAGPYEQYF. In DNA form, the CDR3 reads TGTGCCAGCAGTTACCGGGCAGGGCCCTACGAGCAGTACTTC.

The chain carries TRBV28 and TRBJ2-1, with D possibly matching TRBD2 (5 bases). Per the germline V gene, CDR1 is MDHEN and CDR2 is SYDVKM. The CDR3 is 14 amino acids. This CDR3 is CALSPGTVGYEQFF. The CDR3, as DNA: TGTGCATTAAGCCCGGGAACGGTCGGCTACGAGCAGTTCTTC.

In this sample, this clonotype turned up a few times. The J gene is TRBJ2-3, the V gene TRBV27; the match to TRBD2 covers 7 bases. The trim removed 3 bases at V and 4 bases at J, leaving 4 bases unmatched. This CDR3 has 14 residues. Per the germline V gene, CDR1 is MNHEY and CDR2 is SMNVEV (reference sequence). This CDR3 reads CASSFRGDSDTQYF. Written as DNA, the CDR3 is TGTGCCAGCAGTTTCCGGGGGGACTCAGATACGCAGTATTTT.

The J gene is TRBJ2-7, the V gene TRBV28; TRBD1 might be the D (6 bases). The CDR3 runs to 15 residues. CDR1 is MDHEN and CDR2 is SYDVKM in the germline V gene. Between the trimmed V and J ends, which lost 1 base and 5 bases, there was a span of 15 bases. CDR3 DNA sequence: TGTGCCAGCAGTTTATATGCAGGGGTTGCGGACGAGCAGTACTTC. It specifies CASSLYAGVADEQYF.

The chain recombines TRBV11-2 with TRBJ2-4; D remains unclear. Germline loops: CDR1 SGHAT, CDR2 FQNNGV. With 1 base removed from V and 13 bases from J, the gap between germline ends came to 11 bases. The CDR3 is 12 residues long. CDR3 sequence reads: CASSLGISWQYF. The CDR3 DNA sequence: TGTGCCAGCAGCTTAGGGATTTCATGGCAGTACTTC.

This clonotype showed up just a few times. The J gene is TRBJ2-5, the V gene TRBV10-3; no reliable D call. The CDR3 sequence is 14 residues long. V lost 11 bases, J lost 3 bases, and 19 bases lay in between. Germline V lookup: CDR1 ENHRY, CDR2 SYGVKD. The CDR3 is CAARRGPAEETQYF. In DNA form, the CDR3 reads TGTGCCGCCCGCCGTGGCCCCGCAGAAGAGACCCAGTACTTC.

V gene TRBV24-1 combines with J gene TRBJ2-1; D assignment may be TRBD1 or TRBD2 (5 bases each). Trimming left V 5 bases short and J 6 bases short, with 22 bases between. Germline values: CDR1 KGHDR, CDR2 SFDVKD. This CDR3 comprises 17 residues. CDR3 nucleotide sequence: TGTGCCACCAGTGGCCAAGGGGACGCCGGAAGGGTCAATGAGCAGTTCTTC. Translated: CATSGQGDAGRVNEQFF.

The V call is TRBV5-1, the J call TRBJ2-2; D unclear. The CDR3 is made up of 16 amino acids. Between the trimmed V and J ends, which lost 4 bases and 2 bases, there was a span of 15 bases. Germline V gives CDR1 SGHRS, CDR2 YFSETQ. CDR3 DNA: TGCGCCAGCAGCCCCCCTCGACGGCTAAACACCGGGGAGCTGTTTTTT. Amino acids: CASSPPRRLNTGELFF.

This clonotype was counted only a few times. V and J are TRBV7-2 and TRBJ2-7; 7 bases line up with TRBD1. The CDR3 has 15 residues. Germline CDR1 and CDR2: SGHTA and FQGNSA. V shed 6 bases and J 6 bases; nucleotides not matched to a gene: 14. DNA for the CDR3: TGTGCCAGCAGGAGTTTGAGGACAGGTTTGAGCGAGCAGTACTTC. Encoded protein: CASRSLRTGLSEQYF. The full variable domain, with the rest looked up from reference TRBV7-2 and TRBJ2-7, is GAGVSQSPSNKVTEKGKDVELRCDPISGHTALYWYRQSLGQGLEFLIYFQGNSAPDKSGLPSDRFSAERTGGSVSTLTIQRTQQEDSAVYLCASRSLRTGLSEQYFGPGTRLTVT.

The chain has TRBV5-6 and TRBJ2-5, with TRBD1 matching 7 bases. CDR3 length: 14 residues. The V gene's germline CDR1 is SGHDT and CDR2 YYEEEE. Unmatched junction bases numbered 3, after V lost 0 bases and J lost 4 bases. The CDR3 is CASSLVSGGETQYF. For the CDR3, the DNA is TGTGCCAGCAGCTTGGTTTCAGGGGGAGAGACCCAGTACTTC.

This clonotype has only one observation. V usage is TRBV3-1 and J usage is TRBJ1-2, with D possibly being TRBD1 (6 bases). The CDR3 has 16 residues. V was cut by 1 base and J by 4 bases, with 16 bases left in between. Germline V gives CDR1 LGHDT, CDR2 YNNKEL (reference sequence). For the CDR3, the DNA is TGTGCCAGCAGCCAAGTCGTCGTGGGGGCCGGCTATGGCTACACCTTC. It specifies CASSQVVVGAGYGYTF. The full variable domain, its missing parts supplied by reference TRBV3-1 and TRBJ1-2, is DTAVSQTPKYLVTQMGNDKSIKCEQNLGHDTMYWYKQDSKKFLKIMFSYNNKELIINETVPNRFSPKSPDKAHLNLHINSLELGDSAVYFCASSQVVVGAGYGYTFGSGTRLTVV.

The genes are TRBV7-2 and TRBJ2-1; 9 bases line up with TRBD2. V lost 2 bases and J lost 6; bases outside the gene matches: 5. Germline V gene data show CDR1 as SGHTA and CDR2 as FQGNSA. The CDR3 totals 15 residues. This CDR3 reads CASSLNSGRINEQFF. CDR3 sequence (DNA): TGTGCCAGCAGCTTAAATAGCGGGAGAATCAATGAGCAGTTCTTC.

V is TRBV6-1 and J is TRBJ1-2, with 10 bases identical to TRBD1. Germline-derived CDR1 and CDR2 are MNHNS and SASEGT. The CDR3 is 15 amino acids. With V trimmed by 0 bases and J by 10 bases, 8 bases remained unmatched. The CDR3 protein is CASSEAPRTGGFYTF. The CDR3 DNA is TGTGCCAGCAGTGAAGCCCCCAGGACAGGGGGTTTCTACACCTTC.

This clonotype was seen ten or more times. The genes are TRBV9 and TRBJ2-3; D might be TRBD1 (6 bases). From germline, CDR1 is SGDLS and CDR2 YYNGEE. The germline V and J ends were trimmed by 3 bases and 7 bases, with 12 bases remaining between them. This CDR3 is built from 13 residues. This CDR3 reads CASSGLGGNTQYF. The CDR3 DNA reads TGTGCCAGCAGCGGCTTAGGGGGAAATACGCAGTATTTT.

This clonotype has only one observation. This chain uses TRBV29-1 with TRBJ1-1; TRBD1 aligns across 7 bases. The CDR3 runs to 13 residues. With V trimmed by 5 bases and J by 4 bases, 7 bases remained unmatched. Germline CDR1 is SQVTM and CDR2 is ANQGSEA. The CDR3 DNA reads TGCAGCGTTCAGGGGGTAGGAGGCACTGAAGCTTTCTTT. Translating gives CSVQGVGGTEAFF. The full variable domain, its missing parts supplied by reference TRBV29-1 and TRBJ1-1, is SAVISQKPSRDICQRGTSLTIQCQVDSQVTMMFWYRQQPGQSLTLIATANQGSEATYESGFVIDKFPISRPNLTFSTLTVSNMSPEDSSIYLCSVQGVGGTEAFFGQGTRLTVV.

This clonotype was seen only a few times. This chain uses TRBV12-3 or TRBV12-4 with TRBJ2-7; 9 bases are a match to TRBD1. This CDR3 is built from 15 residues. V gave up 5 bases and J gave up 3 bases; unmatched junction bases: 8. The CDR3 DNA reads TGTGCCAGCAGTCCCGGACAGGGGAACATCTACGAGCAGTACTTC. Translated: CASSPGQGNIYEQYF.

This clonotype came up once. This sequence joins TRBV10-3 and TRBJ2-1, with D tentatively TRBD1 (5 bases). The germline V gene has CDR1 ENHRY and CDR2 SYGVKD. The germline V and J ends were trimmed by 1 base and 15 bases, with 10 bases remaining between them. The CDR3 runs to 11 residues. The CDR3 reads CAISEYGAPFF. CDR3 sequence (DNA): TGTGCCATCAGTGAGTATGGGGCCCCGTTCTTC.

The V gene is TRBV29-1, the J gene TRBJ1-1; tentative D call: TRBD1 (5 bases). The CDR3 runs 13 residues. CDR1 SQVTM and CDR2 ANQGSEA come from the germline V gene. V was cut by 0 bases and J by 5 bases, with 10 bases left in between. The CDR3 protein is CSVEEGGETEAFF. The CDR3, as DNA: TGCAGCGTTGAAGAGGGAGGGGAAACTGAAGCTTTCTTT.

This chain uses TRBV29-1 with TRBJ2-1; D is perhaps TRBD1 (6 bases). The CDR3 has 16 amino acids. The ends were cut back, 5 bases at V and 10 bases at J, with 27 bases in the middle. Germline values: CDR1 SQVTM, CDR2 ANQGSEA. CDR3 residues: CSVKSQTGLISYEQFF. CDR3 nucleotides: TGCAGCGTTAAGAGCCAGACAGGCCTCATCTCCTACGAGCAGTTCTTC.

V usage is TRBV7-8 and J usage is TRBJ2-1, with D maybe TRBD2 (6 bases). This CDR3 has 20 residues. In germline, CDR1 is SGHVS, CDR2 FQNEAQ. V was cut by 0 bases and J by 5 bases, with 26 bases left in between. DNA for the CDR3: TGTGCCAGCAGCTTAGCGCCCCCGACTAGAGCCGAAATACGTAACAATGAGCAGTTCTTC. This codes for CASSLAPPTRAEIRNNEQFF.

The chain employs TRBV20-1 and TRBJ2-4, with TRBD2 matching 11 bases. TRBJ2-7 matches the DNA end more closely, so the J call is doubtful. The CDR3 has 13 amino acids. Looked up from germline, CDR1 is DFQATT and CDR2 is SNEGSKA (reference sequence). The CDR3 region is CSAYSGGVYEQYF. The CDR3 DNA follows: TGCAGTGCTTATAGCGGGGGGGTCTACGAGCAGTACTTC.